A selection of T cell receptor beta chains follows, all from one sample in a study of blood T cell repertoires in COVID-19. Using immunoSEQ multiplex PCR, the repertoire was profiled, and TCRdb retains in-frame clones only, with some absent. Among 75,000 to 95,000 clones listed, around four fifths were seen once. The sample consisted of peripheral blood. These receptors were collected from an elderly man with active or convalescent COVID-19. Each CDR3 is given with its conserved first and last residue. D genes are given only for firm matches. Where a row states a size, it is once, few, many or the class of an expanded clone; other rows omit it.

CDR3: CASSLTRGNEKLFF
DNA: TGTGCCAGCAGCTTAACCAGGGGGAATGAAAAACTGTTTTTT
J: TRBJ1-4
size: -
V: TRBV7-2
D: TRBD1

CDR3: CASTRDREYNYGYTF
DNA: TGTGCCTCAACAAGGGACAGGGAATATAACTATGGCTACACCTTC
J: TRBJ1-2
size: -
V: TRBV19
D: TRBD1

CDR3: CASFDRGNSPLHF
DNA: TGTGCCAGCTTCGACCGGGGAAATTCACCCCTCCACTTT
J: TRBJ1-6
size: -
V: TRBV6-5
D: -

CDR3: CSGGTHQNNEQFF
DNA: TGCAGTGGGGGGACCCACCAGAACAATGAGCAGTTCTTC
J: TRBJ2-1
size: once
V: TRBV29-1
D: -

CDR3: CASSLDSYQPQHF
DNA: TGCGCCAGCAGCTTGGACAGTTATCAGCCCCAGCATTTT
J: TRBJ1-5
size: -
V: TRBV5-1
D: -

CDR3: CASSVPGGPPNEQFF
DNA: TGTGCCAGCAGCGTGCCCGGGGGGCCCCCCAATGAGCAGTTCTTC
J: TRBJ2-1
size: -
V: TRBV9
D: -

CDR3: CASSARSGRTYNEQFF
DNA: TGTGCCAGCAGTGCCCGTAGCGGGAGGACCTACAATGAGCAGTTCTTC
J: TRBJ2-1
size: -
V: TRBV2
D: TRBD2

CDR3: CATTPGTGISGANVLTF
DNA: TGTGCCACCACACCCGGGACAGGGATCTCTGGGGCCAACGTCCTGACTTTC
J: TRBJ2-6
size: -
V: TRBV24-1
D: TRBD1

CDR3: CSVGHLNTGELFF
DNA: TGCAGCGTTGGGCACCTGAACACCGGGGAGCTGTTTTTT
J: TRBJ2-2
size: -
V: TRBV29-1
D: -

CDR3: CASTNPGRSYNEQFF
DNA: TGTGCCAGCACCAACCCCGGGAGGTCCTACAATGAGCAGTTCTTC
J: TRBJ2-1
size: once
V: TRBV5-4
D: TRBD2

CDR3: CASSDSRMDGYTF
DNA: TGCGCCAGCAGCGACTCCAGAATGGATGGCTACACCTTC
J: TRBJ1-2
size: -
V: TRBV5-1
D: -

CDR3: CASSSPQGKRDEKLFF
DNA: TGCGCCAGCAGCTCCCCACAGGGGAAGCGCGATGAAAAACTGTTTTTT
J: TRBJ1-4
size: -
V: TRBV5-1
D: TRBD1

CDR3: CASSVGGGLANEQFF
DNA: TGTGCCAGCAGCGTAGGAGGGGGCTTAGCGAATGAGCAGTTCTTC
J: TRBJ2-1
size: -
V: TRBV9
D: TRBD1

CDR3: CASSLRVPSGNTIYF
DNA: TGTGCCAGCAGTTTGAGGGTACCCTCTGGAAACACCATATATTTT
J: TRBJ1-3
size: once
V: TRBV28
D: -

CDR3: CASSREHYNEQFF
DNA: TGTGCCAGCAGCCGGGAACACTACAATGAGCAGTTCTTC
J: TRBJ2-1
size: -
V: TRBV11-2
D: -

CDR3: CASSPQPLAGNNEQFF
DNA: TGTGCCAGCAGCCCCCAGCCACTAGCGGGAAACAATGAGCAGTTCTTC
J: TRBJ2-1
size: -
V: TRBV7-2
D: TRBD2

CDR3: CASSARVHTEAFF
DNA: TGTGCCAGCAGTGCCAGGGTACACACTGAAGCTTTCTTT
J: TRBJ1-1
size: once
V: TRBV2
D: -

CDR3: CASSWGRFSGANVLTF
DNA: TGTGCCAGCAGCTGGGGGCGGTTCTCTGGGGCCAACGTCCTGACTTTC
J: TRBJ2-6
size: -
V: TRBV28
D: -

CDR3: CASRPTGGIGLDTQYF
DNA: TGCGCCAGCCGTCCCACAGGGGGCATTGGGTTAGATACGCAGTATTTT
J: TRBJ2-3
size: few
V: TRBV5-1
D: TRBD1

CDR3: CAWSPGTGLGYGYTF
DNA: TGTGCCTGGAGTCCGGGGACAGGCCTTGGGTATGGCTACACCTTC
J: TRBJ1-2
size: -
V: TRBV30
D: TRBD1